The rows below give T cell receptor beta chains drawn from one sample of a study of T cells after yellow fever vaccination. TCRdb re-called the 5' RACE reads through MiXCR, storing one row per CDR3 protein. The table records approximately 340,000 distinct CDR3 sequences, 8.7% of them present only once. Sequenced material: PBMCs, taken on the day of the first yellow fever vaccination. Receptors originate from a man between 18 and 29 years old who received the YFV17D yellow fever vaccine. The CDR3 runs from the conserved cysteine through the conserved F or W. D genes are given only for firm matches. A row's size may be missing; if present it is once, few, many or a size class.

j_gene: TRBJ1-1
abundance: -
d_gene: -
v_gene: TRBV7-3
CDR3nt: TGTGCCAGCAGCTTACGGTACGGGGGGCCCCTGAACACTGAAGCTTTCTTT
CDR3aa: CASSLRYGGPLNTEAFF

j_gene: TRBJ2-3
abundance: many
d_gene: TRBD1
v_gene: TRBV11-2
CDR3nt: TGTGCCAGCAGCTCAGAAGACAGGGGGCCGACAGATACGCAGTATTTT
CDR3aa: CASSSEDRGPTDTQYF

j_gene: TRBJ2-6
abundance: -
d_gene: -
v_gene: TRBV28
CDR3nt: TGTGCCAGCAGTCGACACCCAGCAGGGGCCAACGTCCTGACTTTC
CDR3aa: CASSRHPAGANVLTF

j_gene: TRBJ2-1
abundance: few
d_gene: -
v_gene: TRBV6-5
CDR3nt: TGTGCCAGCAGTTCCCCGAGGTCTGGCGGGGATGAGCAGTTCTTC
CDR3aa: CASSSPRSGGDEQFF

j_gene: TRBJ2-5
abundance: many
d_gene: -
v_gene: TRBV7-9
CDR3nt: TGTGCCAGCAGCCGACCAAAAGGGACGGAGCAAGAGACCCAGTACTTC
CDR3aa: CASSRPKGTEQETQYF

j_gene: TRBJ1-1
abundance: -
d_gene: -
v_gene: TRBV5-5
CDR3nt: TGTGCCAGCAGCGGCAGTGGGGCCTTGAACACTGAAGCTTTCTTT
CDR3aa: CASSGSGALNTEAFF

j_gene: TRBJ1-3
abundance: many
d_gene: -
v_gene: TRBV4-1
CDR3nt: TGCGCCAGCAGCCCCACGACAGGAATCGGCTCTGGAAACACCATATATTTT
CDR3aa: CASSPTTGIGSGNTIYF

j_gene: TRBJ2-4
abundance: few
d_gene: TRBD1
v_gene: TRBV24-1
CDR3nt: TGTGCCACCAGTGATGACGGACAGGTTCAGTACTTC
CDR3aa: CATSDDGQVQYF

j_gene: TRBJ1-3
abundance: -
d_gene: TRBD1
v_gene: TRBV4-3
CDR3nt: TGCGCCAGCAGCCCTTTCTTAGACAGGGATGGAAACACCATATATTTT
CDR3aa: CASSPFLDRDGNTIYF

j_gene: TRBJ2-2
abundance: few
d_gene: -
v_gene: TRBV19
CDR3nt: TGTGCCAGTAGTATAGCACAGAGCACCGGGGAGCTGTTTTTT
CDR3aa: CASSIAQSTGELFF

j_gene: TRBJ1-1
abundance: many
d_gene: TRBD1
v_gene: TRBV5-5
CDR3nt: TGTGCCAGCCGGGGACAGGGGACCACTGAAGCTTTCTTT
CDR3aa: CASRGQGTTEAFF

j_gene: TRBJ2-1
abundance: few
d_gene: TRBD2
v_gene: TRBV19
CDR3nt: TGTGCCAGTAGTATCCCGGGGGGGTCCTACAATGAGCAGTTCTTC
CDR3aa: CASSIPGGSYNEQFF

j_gene: TRBJ2-3
abundance: -
d_gene: TRBD2
v_gene: TRBV27
CDR3nt: TGTGCCAGCAGTGCCGGGAGGGATTCGGGCACAGATACGCAGTATTTT
CDR3aa: CASSAGRDSGTDTQYF

j_gene: TRBJ2-1
abundance: -
d_gene: -
v_gene: TRBV4-3
CDR3nt: TGCGCCAGCAGCCAAGATTGGGACCGGGGTTCCAGCTCCTACAATGAGCAGTTCTTC
CDR3aa: CASSQDWDRGSSSYNEQFF

j_gene: TRBJ2-2
abundance: few
d_gene: -
v_gene: TRBV5-5
CDR3nt: TGTGCCAGCAGCTTGGAAGGGTCGGGCACCGGGGAGCTGTTTTTT
CDR3aa: CASSLEGSGTGELFF

j_gene: TRBJ1-6
abundance: few
d_gene: TRBD1
v_gene: TRBV24-1
CDR3nt: TGTGCCACCAGCTACAGGGACAGGGAGGATTCACCCCTCCACTTT
CDR3aa: CATSYRDREDSPLHF

j_gene: TRBJ2-6
abundance: -
d_gene: -
v_gene: TRBV10-3
CDR3nt: TGTGCCATTGGGACTGGGGCCAACGTCCTGACTTTC
CDR3aa: CAIGTGANVLTF

j_gene: TRBJ1-5
abundance: few
d_gene: -
v_gene: TRBV12-3/TRBV12-4
CDR3nt: TGTGCCAGCAGTAGGGACAATCAGCCCCAGCATTTT
CDR3aa: CASSRDNQPQHF

j_gene: TRBJ1-6
abundance: many
d_gene: TRBD1
v_gene: TRBV15
CDR3nt: TGTGCCACCAGCAGTGACCGGGACAGGGGATGGAACTATAATTCACCCCTCCACTTT
CDR3aa: CATSSDRDRGWNYNSPLHF

j_gene: TRBJ2-1
abundance: -
d_gene: -
v_gene: TRBV5-1
CDR3nt: TGCGCCAGCAGCTTGTTAGGGCTAAGCGAGCAGTTCTTC
CDR3aa: CASSLLGLSEQFF

j_gene: TRBJ2-3
abundance: many
d_gene: -
v_gene: TRBV5-4
CDR3nt: TGTGCCAGCAGCTTGAGGGGAGGCAAGGATACGCAGTATTTT
CDR3aa: CASSLRGGKDTQYF

j_gene: TRBJ2-1
abundance: many
d_gene: TRBD2
v_gene: TRBV6-2/TRBV6-3
CDR3nt: TGTGCCAGCAGTTACAGCCCTAGCGGGGGGATATACAATGAGCAGTTCTTC
CDR3aa: CASSYSPSGGIYNEQFF

j_gene: TRBJ1-5
abundance: few
d_gene: -
v_gene: TRBV6-2/TRBV6-3
CDR3nt: TGTGCCAGCAGTTACCTCCCGGGGAGTCAGCCCCAGCATTTT
CDR3aa: CASSYLPGSQPQHF

j_gene: TRBJ1-1
abundance: few
d_gene: TRBD1
v_gene: TRBV11-2
CDR3nt: TGTGCCAGCAGCTTAAATTTGGGACAGGGCATTTGGAACACTGAAGCTTTCTTT
CDR3aa: CASSLNLGQGIWNTEAFF

j_gene: TRBJ1-2
abundance: few
d_gene: -
v_gene: TRBV5-1
CDR3nt: TGCGCCAGCCAAGGGGAATCCTATGGCTACACCTTC
CDR3aa: CASQGESYGYTF

j_gene: TRBJ1-1
abundance: few
d_gene: -
v_gene: TRBV29-1
CDR3nt: TGCAGCTTGAAGAGTTCCGGGGGTGAAGCTTTCTTT
CDR3aa: CSLKSSGGEAFF

j_gene: TRBJ2-7
abundance: -
d_gene: -
v_gene: TRBV6-2/TRBV6-3
CDR3nt: TGTGCCAGCAGTTACGGCAGGGCTCGGGGCGAGCAGTACTTC
CDR3aa: CASSYGRARGEQYF

j_gene: TRBJ2-5
abundance: many
d_gene: -
v_gene: TRBV5-1
CDR3nt: TGCGCCAGCAGCTTGGAGGGCAGCGAGACCCAGTACTTC
CDR3aa: CASSLEGSETQYF

j_gene: TRBJ1-5
abundance: -
d_gene: TRBD1
v_gene: TRBV7-2
CDR3nt: TGTGCCAGCAGCAGTTTGGACAGGGAGGGCAATCAGCCCCAGCATTTT
CDR3aa: CASSSLDREGNQPQHF

j_gene: TRBJ2-4
abundance: many
d_gene: -
v_gene: TRBV2
CDR3nt: TGTGCCAGCTTGGGGACAAATGCGGCCAAAAACATTCAGTACTTC
CDR3aa: CASLGTNAAKNIQYF

j_gene: TRBJ2-2
abundance: few
d_gene: -
v_gene: TRBV4-1
CDR3nt: TGCGCCAGCAGCCTACGCCTCAACGCGAACACCGGGGAGCTGTTTTTT
CDR3aa: CASSLRLNANTGELFF

j_gene: TRBJ2-5
abundance: few
d_gene: -
v_gene: TRBV12-3/TRBV12-4
CDR3nt: TGTGCCAGCAGCCCCCTGTTTGAGACCCAGTACTTC
CDR3aa: CASSPLFETQYF

j_gene: TRBJ1-3
abundance: -
d_gene: -
v_gene: TRBV12-3/TRBV12-4
CDR3nt: TGTGCCAGCAGGCAGTACACCATATATTTT
CDR3aa: CASRQYTIYF

j_gene: TRBJ1-5
abundance: few
d_gene: -
v_gene: TRBV12-3/TRBV12-4
CDR3nt: TGTGCCAGCAGTTTTATGGGAGGTAATCAGCCCCAGCATTTT
CDR3aa: CASSFMGGNQPQHF

j_gene: TRBJ1-2
abundance: few
d_gene: TRBD1
v_gene: TRBV3-1
CDR3nt: TGTGCCAGCAGCCACGTGGGACAGAACTATGGCTACACCTTC
CDR3aa: CASSHVGQNYGYTF

j_gene: TRBJ2-1
abundance: -
d_gene: TRBD1
v_gene: TRBV4-2
CDR3nt: TGTGCCAGCAGCCCTGGGACAGGGAGGAATGAGCAGTTCTTC
CDR3aa: CASSPGTGRNEQFF

j_gene: TRBJ2-1
abundance: -
d_gene: TRBD2
v_gene: TRBV5-1
CDR3nt: TGCGCCAGCAGCTTGGACCCCACTAGCGGGGGGCACAATGAGCAGTTCTTC
CDR3aa: CASSLDPTSGGHNEQFF

j_gene: TRBJ2-3
abundance: few
d_gene: TRBD2
v_gene: TRBV20-1
CDR3nt: TGCAGTGCAACCGGGGGGGGAAGGGCGCGGGATACGCAGTATTTT
CDR3aa: CSATGGGRARDTQYF

j_gene: TRBJ2-3
abundance: few
d_gene: TRBD2
v_gene: TRBV20-1
CDR3nt: TGCAGTGCCCAAGGCGGGGGGCACACAGATACGCAGTATTTT
CDR3aa: CSAQGGGHTDTQYF

j_gene: TRBJ2-7
abundance: -
d_gene: -
v_gene: TRBV6-2/TRBV6-3
CDR3nt: TGTGCCAGCAGTTACGGGGACGGACCCTACGAGCAGTACTTC
CDR3aa: CASSYGDGPYEQYF

j_gene: TRBJ1-6
abundance: -
d_gene: -
v_gene: TRBV20-1
CDR3nt: TGCAGTGCTAGAGAGGGACCCGGAGCCGGGAATTCACCCCTCCACTTT
CDR3aa: CSAREGPGAGNSPLHF

j_gene: TRBJ2-7
abundance: -
d_gene: -
v_gene: TRBV10-3
CDR3nt: TGTGCCGTACGGGGCGGGGACAGACTCTACGAGCAGTACTTC
CDR3aa: CAVRGGDRLYEQYF